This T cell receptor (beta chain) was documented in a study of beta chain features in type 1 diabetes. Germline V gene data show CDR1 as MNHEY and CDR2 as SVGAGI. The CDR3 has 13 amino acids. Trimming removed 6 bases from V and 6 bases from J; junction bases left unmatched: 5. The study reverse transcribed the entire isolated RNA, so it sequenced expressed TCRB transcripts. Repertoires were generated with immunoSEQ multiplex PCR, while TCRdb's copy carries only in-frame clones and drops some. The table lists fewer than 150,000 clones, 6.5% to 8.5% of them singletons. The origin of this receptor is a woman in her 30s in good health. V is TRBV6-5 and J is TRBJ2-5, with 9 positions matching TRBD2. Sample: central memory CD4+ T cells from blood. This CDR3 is CASSSGRRKTQYF. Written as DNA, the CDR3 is TGTGCCAGCAGCAGCGGGAGGAGGAAGACCCAGTACTTC.